This record covers a single TCR beta chain. These data originate in a study of blood T cell repertoires in COVID-19. Study-level background: Samples of COVID-19 (acute and convalescent) were obtained from the United States, Italy and Spain. Sources were T cells, B-cell-depleted T cells, or PBMCs; the material itself was cDNA or gDNA.

The CDR3 extends over 15 amino acids. Germline V gene data show CDR1 as MNHEY and CDR2 as SVGAGI. V dropped 6 bases and J dropped 4 bases, with 17 bases sitting between them. Original methodology: Nucleated cell counts were estimated from reference gene primer amplification. Assay used: immunoSEQ multiplex PCR; TCRdb lists only in-frame clones, some missing. The V and J calls and clone size come from that table; D and trimming were worked out from the DNA. The sample comprises 80,000 to 100,000 clones, 75% to 90% of which are singletons, and about 1.5% rests with the top ten. The material sequenced was peripheral blood. The sequence came from a human donor with active COVID-19. The donor label of this sample is uncertain. The genes are TRBV6-5 and TRBJ2-3, with TRBD1 as a possible D gene (6 bases). CDR3 region: CASSQQGYRPDTQYF. As DNA, the CDR3 is TGTGCCAGCAGCCAGCAGGGGTATCGTCCAGATACGCAGTATTTT.